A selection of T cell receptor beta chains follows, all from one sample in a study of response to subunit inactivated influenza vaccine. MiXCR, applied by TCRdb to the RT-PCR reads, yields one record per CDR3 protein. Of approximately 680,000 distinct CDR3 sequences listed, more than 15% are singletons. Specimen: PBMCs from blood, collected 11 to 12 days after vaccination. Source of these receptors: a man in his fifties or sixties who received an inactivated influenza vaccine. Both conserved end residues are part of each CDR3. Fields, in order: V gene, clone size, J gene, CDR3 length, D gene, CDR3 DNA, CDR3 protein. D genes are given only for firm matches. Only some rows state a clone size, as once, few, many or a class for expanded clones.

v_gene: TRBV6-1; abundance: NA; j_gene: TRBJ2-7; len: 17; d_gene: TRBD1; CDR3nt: TGTGCCAGCAGTCATTTCGGAGGACAGGGTATTTTCTACGAGCAGTACTTC; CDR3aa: CASSHFGGQGIFYEQYF
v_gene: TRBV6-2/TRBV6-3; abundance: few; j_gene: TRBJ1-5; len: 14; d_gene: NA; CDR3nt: TGTGCCAGCAGTTACCAACAGGGTAACCAGCCCCAGCATTTT; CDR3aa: CASSYQQGNQPQHF
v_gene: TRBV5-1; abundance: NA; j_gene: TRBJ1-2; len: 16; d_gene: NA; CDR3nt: TGCGCCAGCAGCTTAGGACATGGGGGGAGCGGCTATGGCTACACCTTC; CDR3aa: CASSLGHGGSGYGYTF
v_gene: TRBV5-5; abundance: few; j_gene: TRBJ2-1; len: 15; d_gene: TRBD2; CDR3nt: TGTGCCAGCAGCTTGTTGCGGGGGACCTACAATGAGCAGTTCTTC; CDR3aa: CASSLLRGTYNEQFF
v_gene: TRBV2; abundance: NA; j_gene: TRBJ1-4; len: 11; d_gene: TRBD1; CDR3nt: TGTGCCAGCAGTGTAGGGGGCCAACTGTTTTTT; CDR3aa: CASSVGGQLFF
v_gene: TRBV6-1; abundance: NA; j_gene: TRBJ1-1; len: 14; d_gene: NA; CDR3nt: TGTGCCAGCATGGTAGATTCGGGGGGCACTGAAGCTTTCTTT; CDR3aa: CASMVDSGGTEAFF
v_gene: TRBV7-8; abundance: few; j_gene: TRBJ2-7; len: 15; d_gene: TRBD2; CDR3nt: TGTGCCAGCAGCTTATCCGCTAGCGGGGTCTACGAGCAGTACTTC; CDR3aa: CASSLSASGVYEQYF
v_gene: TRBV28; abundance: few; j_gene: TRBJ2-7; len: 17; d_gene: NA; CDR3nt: TGTGCCAGCAGTTTTATCCTCAGGTTAGGGCAGTCCGGCGAGCAGTACTTC; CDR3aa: CASSFILRLGQSGEQYF
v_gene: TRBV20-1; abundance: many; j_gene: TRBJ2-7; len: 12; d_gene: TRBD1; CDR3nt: TGCAGTGCTAGCATACAGGGGTACGAGCAGTACTTC; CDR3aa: CSASIQGYEQYF
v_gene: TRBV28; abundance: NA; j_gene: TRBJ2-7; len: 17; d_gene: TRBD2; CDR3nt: TGTGCCAGCAGGGAAGCCCTGGGGACTAGCGGGAGCTACGAGCAGTACTTC; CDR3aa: CASREALGTSGSYEQYF
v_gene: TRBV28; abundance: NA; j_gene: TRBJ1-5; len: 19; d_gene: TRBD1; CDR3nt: TGTGCCAGCAGTGCCTACCTGGGACAGGGCGCATATAGCAATCAGCCCCAGCATTTT; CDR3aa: CASSAYLGQGAYSNQPQHF
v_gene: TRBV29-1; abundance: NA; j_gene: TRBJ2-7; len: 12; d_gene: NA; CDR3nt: TGCAGCGTTTCCGGTATGTACTACGAGCAGTACTTC; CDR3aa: CSVSGMYYEQYF
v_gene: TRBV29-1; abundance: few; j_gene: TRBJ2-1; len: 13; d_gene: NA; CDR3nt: TGCAGCGTTGTTGAGAGCTCCTACAATGAGCAGTTCTTC; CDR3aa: CSVVESSYNEQFF
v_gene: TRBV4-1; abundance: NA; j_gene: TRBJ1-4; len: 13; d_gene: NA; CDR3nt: TGCGCCAGCAGCCAAGAAATTAATGAAAAACTGTTTTTT; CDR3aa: CASSQEINEKLFF
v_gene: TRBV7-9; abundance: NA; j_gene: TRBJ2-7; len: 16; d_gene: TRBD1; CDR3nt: TGTGCCAGCAGCTCAAGGACAGGGGAAGGGGGCTACGAGCAGTACTTC; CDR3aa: CASSSRTGEGGYEQYF
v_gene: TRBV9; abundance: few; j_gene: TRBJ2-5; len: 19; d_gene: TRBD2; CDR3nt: TGTGCCAGCAGCCCCCTAAGGGGTTCGGCTAGCGGTTCGAAAGAGACCCAGTACTTC; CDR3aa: CASSPLRGSASGSKETQYF